This TCR beta chain was retrieved from a study of beta chain features in type 1 diabetes. The overall study: Across the samples, about 110,000,000 sorted cells were examined in total.

The germline V gene encodes CDR1 GTSNPN and CDR2 SVGIG (reference sequence). This CDR3 has 15 residues. For this clone: Its matching antigen is unknown. At one end the junction does not follow the germline gene, possibly because of a read error.

Broader study findings: Shortening that was moderate but significant affected the TCRB CDR3s of Type 1 diabetes patients in all four CD4+ subsets. Any HLA effect on TCRB rearrangement was left unresolved by small sub-analyses. Fewer junction insertions and more nucleotide deletions appeared in type 1 diabetes patients.

Every isolated RNA sample was fully reverse transcribed, so sequencing captured expressed TCRB transcripts. Here immunoSEQ multiplex PCR was the method, and the copy in TCRdb shows in-frame clones only, minus some. The sample holds roughly 370,000 clones, roughly 13% seen once. The specimen sequenced was naive CD4+ T cells from blood. The sequence came from a man aged 30-40 years in good health. The V and J genes are TRBV30 and TRBJ2-5; 14 bases are a match to TRBD2. The CDR3 reads CAWSAGTSGREIQYF. CDR3 DNA: TGTGCCTGGAGTGCCGGGACTAGCGGGAGAGAGATCCAGTACTTC.